These T cell receptor beta chains were read from a single sample in a study of early stage breast cancer tumors. Clones were sequenced by immunoSEQ multiplex PCR, and TCRdb holds only the in-frame ones, with some missing. The sample holds about 10,000 clones, around 70% seen once. Sequenced: breast tumor tissue. Receptor source: a person between 45 and 65 years old with breast cancer. The conserved cysteine and the conserved F or W are not part of the CDR3 here. The D gene is left open where the match is weak.

j_call | d_call | v_call | cdr3_aa
TRBJ2-7 | TRBD1 | TRBV30 | AWSVGSGGYEQY
TRBJ2-1 | TRBD1 | TRBV6-5 | ASSYYGTGDNEQF
TRBJ2-1 | TRBD2 | TRBV13 | ASSPTSGSSSSYNEQF
TRBJ2-7 | NA | TRBV18 | ASSPLVTTSSYEQY
TRBJ2-3 | NA | TRBV19 | ASSRPGPAGDTQY
TRBJ1-6 | NA | TRBV15 | ATTHTTTGNSPLH
TRBJ1-5 | NA | TRBV27 | ASSPSGAGNQPQH
TRBJ1-1 | NA | TRBV19 | ASSIDRGRSWHTEAF
TRBJ1-4 | NA | TRBV18 | ASSPLQGSGEKLF
TRBJ1-2 | TRBD1 | TRBV7-2 | ASSFTPGGVSGYT
TRBJ2-1 | NA | TRBV11-2 | ASSSGWDQREQF
TRBJ2-1 | TRBD2 | TRBV19 | ASSPSGRASNEQF
TRBJ2-7 | NA | TRBV7-9 | ASSDSYEQY
TRBJ1-4 | TRBD1 | TRBV19 | ASKRQGAGKEKLF
TRBJ2-2 | NA | TRBV5-1 | ASSLDTRNTGELF
TRBJ2-7 | TRBD1 | TRBV5-5 | ASSSTGTASYEQY
TRBJ2-1 | NA | TRBV6-5 | ASSFTGGEQF
TRBJ1-5 | NA | TRBV28 | ASSGASVGPDQPQH
TRBJ2-1 | TRBD1 | TRBV7-3 | ASTRGTGSDEQF
TRBJ1-2 | NA | TRBV7-3 | ASSLGGIAGYT
TRBJ2-5 | NA | TRBV6-1 | ASSERGRGAAQY
TRBJ1-2 | NA | TRBV27 | ASSLSTGRGGYT
TRBJ1-1 | NA | TRBV18 | ASSPPIGRRTEAF
TRBJ2-5 | TRBD1 | TRBV11-2 | ASSPTTTETGGRETQY
TRBJ2-2 | TRBD2 | TRBV9 | ASSAWTSGLAGELF
TRBJ1-1 | TRBD1 | TRBV19 | ASSNRRGASTEAF
TRBJ2-3 | TRBD2 | TRBV15 | ATKAGGSTDTQY
TRBJ1-6 | TRBD1 | TRBV6-1 | ACSEVWQGGSPLH
TRBJ1-1 | TRBD1 | TRBV7-3 | ASSLSPDRINTEAF
TRBJ2-2 | NA | TRBV25-1 | ATKSTGELF
TRBJ1-1 | NA | TRBV5-1 | ASIGGTEAF
TRBJ1-1 | TRBD1 | TRBV30 | AWTIPGQGNTEAF
TRBJ2-1 | NA | TRBV5-6 | ASSLGRVHTPGDEQF
TRBJ2-3 | TRBD2 | TRBV7-9 | ASSLQAGPSVTQY
TRBJ1-2 | NA | TRBV19 | ASSSPTEYGYT
TRBJ2-3 | TRBD2 | TRBV7-3 | ASSSIAGSTDTQY
TRBJ2-7 | NA | TRBV29-1 | SVATLARDYEQY
TRBJ1-5 | TRBD1 | TRBV5-6 | ASSLAGQGVNQPQH
TRBJ2-7 | NA | TRBV15 | ATSRAAGASAEQY
TRBJ2-7 | TRBD2 | TRBV2 | ASLYRGGRNEQY
TRBJ2-5 | NA | TRBV19 | ASKKQVRGQETQY
TRBJ2-7 | TRBD1 | TRBV28 | ASMTGGRYEQY
TRBJ2-7 | NA | TRBV2 | ASTRRAGYEQY
TRBJ1-3 | NA | TRBV6-1 | ASKQGNSGNTIY
TRBJ1-2 | TRBD1 | TRBV4-3 | ASSQEQGGADYGYT